The entry that follows covers one T cell receptor (beta chain) sequence. This entry is derived from a study of monozygotic twins with inflammatory bowel disease. Germline CDR1 ENHRY, CDR2 SYGVKD. CDR3 length: 11 amino acids. TCRdb re-called the 5' RACE reads; every CDR3 protein appears as one record, without DNA. The sample is made up of some 170,000 distinct CDR3 sequences, and the top ten hold 6% to 9.5% of it. The sample consisted of blood. The TCR sequence derives from a human donor with ulcerative colitis or Crohn's disease, or a healthy co-twin of an affected twin (not recorded which). The rearrangement links TRBV10-3 to TRBJ1-1; TCRdb selects TRBD1, and the lack of DNA leaves this call unchecked. The CDR3 region is CAILTGQGAFF.